The 22 T cell receptor beta chains presented below share a single source sample, sequenced in a study of vaccination effects on CD4 cells after COVID-19. Using immunoSEQ multiplex PCR, the repertoire was profiled, and TCRdb retains in-frame clones only, with some absent. The top ten hold roughly a tenth of the sample, which has approximately 76,000 clones, about 79% seen once. Sequencing was preceded by expansion of antigen-specific CD4+ T cells with viral peptide pools in the ViraFEST assay. The culture ran for 10 days, and then CD4+ T cells were isolated. Vaccine recipients lacked prior SARS-CoV-2 infection and had negative nucleocapsid antibodies. These TCRs' antigens remain unknown. The source material was CD4+ T cells from PBMCs cultured with SARS-CoV-2 spike peptides, sampled before COVID-19 vaccination. These receptors all stem from a human donor who received a COVID-19 vaccine.

V gene TRBV6-5 combines with J gene TRBJ1-4; the D gene is possibly TRBD1 (5 bases). Looked up from germline, CDR1 is MNHEY and CDR2 is SVGAGI. Trimming removed 8 bases from V and 5 bases from J, with 12 bases in between. The CDR3 covers 13 residues. Here the CDR3 reads CASAGTLNEKLFF. CDR3 DNA sequence: TGTGCCAGCGCCGGGACTTTAAATGAAAAACTGTTTTTT.

The chain recombines TRBV18 with TRBJ1-5, with D hard to call. The CDR3 extends over 16 amino acids. Trimming removed 4 bases from V and 3 bases from J, with 16 bases in between. CDR1 is KGHSH, CDR2 LQKENI, per germline. CDR3 bases: TGTGCCAGCTCACTACTGCAGGAAGGGAACAATCAGCCCCAGCATTTT. This encodes CASSLLQEGNNQPQHF.

The V and J genes are TRBV12-3 or TRBV12-4 and TRBJ2-3, with D tentatively TRBD1 (6 bases). The CDR3 runs to 13 residues. V was clipped by 7 bases and J by 3 bases, with 11 bases between them. The DNA of the CDR3 is TGTGCCAGCAACGGACAGTTAACAGATACGCAGTATTTT. It yields the protein CASNGQLTDTQYF.

V gene TRBV27 combines with J gene TRBJ1-2, with D tentatively TRBD1 (5 bases). The CDR3 covers 17 residues. V lost 5 bases, J lost 5 bases, and 24 bases lay in between. Germline V gives CDR1 MNHEY, CDR2 SMNVEV (reference sequence). Written as DNA, the CDR3 is TGTGCCAGCAGTCCGATCCTCCCCGACAGACGACCTTATGGCTACACCTTC. As protein: CASSPILPDRRPYGYTF.

This clone was detected only once. The CDR3: CASSPLPSGGAADTQYF. The DNA for the CDR3 is TGTGCCAGCAGCCCACTCCCTAGCGGGGGGGCGGCAGATACGCAGTATTTT. The chain recombines TRBV27 with TRBJ2-3, with 12 bases aligning to TRBD2. This CDR3 has 17 amino acids. Losses at the gene ends were 6 bases for V and 4 bases for J; bases not matched to a gene: 11. Germline V CDR1 and CDR2: MNHEY, SMNVEV (reference sequence).

The chain links TRBV7-9 to TRBJ2-1; 9 bases match TRBD1. Germline CDR1 and CDR2: SEHNR and FQNEAQ (reference sequence). This CDR3 comprises 16 residues. Unmatched junction bases numbered 7, after V lost 2 bases and J lost 5 bases. The CDR3 DNA follows: TGTGCCAGCAGCTTATATGGGACAGGGAGCGACAATGAGCAGTTCTTC. Amino acid sequence: CASSLYGTGSDNEQFF.

This chain uses TRBV3-1 (or the pseudogene TRBV3-2) with TRBJ1-4; D perhaps matches TRBD1 (6 bases). The germline gives CDR1 LGHDT, CDR2 YNNKEL (reference sequence). The CDR3 covers 15 residues. With 6 bases removed from V and 5 bases from J, the gap between germline ends came to 16 bases. CDR3 sequence (DNA): TGTGCCAGCAGGGGACGGACAGCCCAAAATGAAAAACTGTTTTTT. Its translation: CASRGRTAQNEKLFF.

The V gene is TRBV19, the J gene TRBJ1-5; D is ambiguous. Trimming pared 3 bases from V and 0 bases from J, leaving 15 bases between. This CDR3 is built from 17 residues. The V gene's germline CDR1 is LNHDA and CDR2 SQIVND (reference sequence). The CDR3 reads CASSIIGTMNSNQPQHF. In DNA, the CDR3 is TGTGCCAGTAGTATTATCGGAACGATGAATAGCAATCAGCCCCAGCATTTT.

The V and J genes are TRBV30 and TRBJ2-4; no clear D. Germline assignment: CDR1 GTSNPN and CDR2 SVGIG (reference sequence). V was trimmed by 0 bases and J by 0 bases, leaving 6 bases between them. The CDR3 loop spans 14 amino acids. CDR3 DNA: TGTGCCTGGAGTGTACGAGGAGCCAAAAACATTCAGTACTTC. It is translated as CAWSVRGAKNIQYF. Filled out from reference TRBV30 and TRBJ2-4, the complete variable domain reads SQTIHQWPATLVQPVGSPLSLECTVEGTSNPNLYWYRQAAGRGLQLLFYSVGIGQISSEVPQNLSASRPQDRQFILSSKKLLLSDSGFYLCAWSVRGAKNIQYFGAGTRLSVL.

The chain links TRBV13 to TRBJ2-2; weak D call: TRBD1 (5 bases). Germline V CDR1 and CDR2: PRHDT, FYEKMQ (reference sequence). The CDR3 runs 15 residues. The V and J ends lost 6 bases and 2 bases respectively, with 13 bases between them. CDR3 DNA: TGTGCCAGCAGGCTTACATGGGGCAACACCGGGGAGCTGTTTTTT. Its translation: CASRLTWGNTGELFF.

This chain links TRBV6-2 or TRBV6-3 with TRBJ2-6; D gene ambiguous. The germline V gene has CDR1 MNHEY and CDR2 SVGEGT. V lost 2 bases, J lost 0 bases, and 8 bases lay in between. CDR3 length: 16 amino acids. In nucleotides, the CDR3 is TGTGCCAGCAGTTACGGGATGCTCTCTGGGGCCAACGTCCTGACTTTC. Amino acid sequence: CASSYGMLSGANVLTF.

The genes are TRBV5-1 and TRBJ1-3, with a weak D call TRBD1 (5 bases). The CDR3 loop spans 16 amino acids. Deletions cut 1 base from V and 0 bases from J, with 11 bases between. The germline gives CDR1 SGHRS, CDR2 YFSETQ. The CDR3 here is CASSLSVGDSGNTIYF. DNA for the CDR3: TGCGCCAGCAGCTTGTCCGTGGGGGACTCTGGAAACACCATATATTTT.

The V gene is TRBV5-1, the J gene TRBJ2-5; D perhaps matches TRBD2 (6 bases). Trimming took 7 bases from V and 5 from J, leaving 21 bases between them. The germline V gene encodes CDR1 SGHRS and CDR2 YFSETQ. The CDR3 extends over 15 amino acids. The CDR3 spells CASGHSSSEGETQYF. CDR3 bases: TGCGCCAGCGGCCACTCGTCTAGCGAAGGGGAGACCCAGTACTTC.

The genes are TRBV7-8 and TRBJ2-3, with a weak D call TRBD2 (7 bases). This CDR3 spans 15 amino acids. V lost 3 bases and J lost 4, with 14 bases in between. In germline, CDR1 is SGHVS, CDR2 FQNEAQ. Written as DNA, the CDR3 is TGTGCCAGCAGCTTGGGGGGGCAGGGGCCAGATACGCAGTATTTT. It is translated as CASSLGGQGPDTQYF.

This clone was counted a single time. V is TRBV7-2 and J is TRBJ2-1; 12 bases are shared with TRBD2. V trimming: 1 base; J trimming: 7 bases; junction bases outside the gene matches: 5. The CDR3 runs to 16 residues. Germline values: CDR1 SGHTA, CDR2 FQGNSA. The CDR3 loop is CASSLGLAGDGNEQFF. CDR3 bases: TGTGCCAGCAGCTTAGGACTAGCGGGGGATGGGAATGAGCAGTTCTTC. Using reference TRBV7-2 and TRBJ2-1 for the parts outside the CDR3, the full variable domain is GAGVSQSPSNKVTEKGKDVELRCDPISGHTALYWYRQSLGQGLEFLIYFQGNSAPDKSGLPSDRFSAERTGGSVSTLTIQRTQQEDSAVYLCASSLGLAGDGNEQFFGPGTRLTVL.

The chain uses TRBV7-2 and TRBJ1-6; no definite D call. CDR3 size: 16 residues. The V end lost 2 bases, the J end lost 6 bases, and 14 bases lay between the germline ends. CDR1 and CDR2 from the germline V gene are SGHTA and FQGNSA. CDR3 nucleotides: TGTGCCAGCAGCTTAAGAGAAGCTCAACTTAATTCACCCCTCCACTTT. This encodes CASSLREAQLNSPLHF.

The chain joins TRBV11-2 to TRBJ2-3; D tentatively reads TRBD1 or TRBD2 (6 bases each). Trimming removed 5 bases from V and 4 bases from J, with 16 bases in between. The germline V gene encodes CDR1 SGHAT and CDR2 FQNNGV. CDR3 length: 15 amino acids. CDR3 sequence (DNA): TGTGCCAGCAGCCCGCCAAGGGGGGCCGCAGATACGCAGTATTTT. It yields the protein CASSPPRGAADTQYF.

The CDR3 DNA reads TGTGCCAGCTCCTACTATAGCAATCAGCCCCAGCATTTT. Translation: CASSYYSNQPQHF. V usage is TRBV6-5 and J usage is TRBJ1-5; the D is unclear. The germline V and J ends were trimmed by 8 bases and 0 bases, with 8 bases remaining between them. The V gene's germline CDR1 is MNHEY and CDR2 SVGAGI. The CDR3 loop spans 13 amino acids.

This clone was counted between two and nine times. CDR3 region: CASSKWTGENTEAFF. Here the CDR3 DNA reads TGCGCCAGCAGCAAATGGACAGGGGAAAACACTGAAGCTTTCTTT. The V gene is TRBV5-1, the J gene TRBJ1-1; 9 bases agree with TRBD1. Trimming removed 4 bases from V and 2 bases from J; junction bases left unmatched: 6. This CDR3 comprises 15 residues. Germline V gene sequence: CDR1 SGHRS, CDR2 YFSETQ.

V and J are TRBV12-5 and TRBJ1-2; D remains unclear. Germline lookup yields CDR1 LGHNT and CDR2 FRNRAP. With 6 bases removed from V and 6 bases from J, the gap between germline ends came to 8 bases. CDR3 length: 11 residues. CDR3 loop: CASGFDNGYTF. CDR3 in DNA: TGTGCTAGTGGGTTCGATAATGGCTACACCTTC. The whole variable domain, filled in from reference TRBV12-5 and TRBJ1-2, reads DARVTQTPRHKVTEMGQEVTMRCQPILGHNTVFWYRQTMMQGLELLAYFRNRAPLDDSGMPKDRFSAEMPDATLATLKIQPSEPRDSAVYFCASGFDNGYTFGSGTRLTVV.

V is TRBV10-3 and J is TRBJ1-1; D is ambiguous. Per germline, CDR1 ENHRY and CDR2 SYGVKD. V lost 6 bases to trimming and J lost 1 base, with 9 bases between them. This CDR3 region has 13 residues. In DNA, the CDR3 is TGTGCCATCAGCAGAGGATCGAACACTGAAGCTTTCTTT. Its translation: CAISRGSNTEAFF.

The chain couples TRBV19 to TRBJ2-3; D is uncertain. V lost 3 bases and J lost 2, with 9 bases in between. Germline V gene data show CDR1 as LNHDA and CDR2 as SQIVND (reference sequence). This CDR3 contains 14 residues. The CDR3 region has the DNA TGTGCCAGTAGTATGCGAGGATACACAGATACGCAGTATTTT. Residues: CASSMRGYTDTQYF.